The entry below describes one T cell receptor beta chain. Looked up from germline, CDR1 is MDHEN and CDR2 is SYDVKM. The CDR3 is 15 residues long. Losses at the gene ends were 5 bases for V and 2 bases for J; bases not matched to a gene: 6. The source of the sample is a study of blood T cell repertoires in COVID-19. Study processing details: Researchers report that nucleated cell counts were estimated from reference gene primer amplification. Libraries were prepared by immunoSEQ multiplex PCR; TCRdb keeps only in-frame clonotypes and omits some of them. The DNA gave D and trimming, while V, J and clone size come from that table. Among about 230,000 clones, roughly nine tenths were seen once, and the ten largest hold less than 15%.

The sequenced material came from peripheral blood. This chain connects TRBV28 to TRBJ2-7; 10 nucleotides match TRBD2. This TCR came from a woman under 30 who had recovered from COVID-19. Written as DNA, the CDR3 is TGTGCCAGCAGTACCCCCGGGACTAGCGCCTACGAGCAGTACTTC. It specifies CASSTPGTSAYEQYF.